The sample holds a few counts of the clone carrying this TCR beta chain. Its antigen is not known. The sample comes from a study of T-cell reconstitution after alpha-beta-depleted transplantation in children. The CDR3 runs 17 residues. Losses at the gene ends were 7 bases for V and 7 bases for J; bases not matched to a gene: 19. The V gene's germline CDR1 is MDHEN and CDR2 SYDVKM. Unique molecular identifiers were incorporated during preparation of the TCRbeta library. TCRdb used MiXCR to reprocess the PCR reads, holding one entry per CDR3 protein. The data show about 510,000 distinct CDR3 sequences, over 9.5% seen once. The study's findings and limits: The origin of alpha-beta T cells about two months after transplant was reportedly several hundred expanded graft clones. By one year post-transplant, T-cell counts and diversity largely arose from T cells that were newly produced. Certain patients had high TCRbeta diversity at day 60, and it came from recipient T cells and thymic progenitors that survived.

The TCR was taken from a female patient aged 2 to 10 who had a stem cell transplant for aplastic anemia, so the T cells may come from the graft donor. Source: PBMCs, mostly from graft donor cells, taken 180 days after TCRalphabeta/CD19-depleted stem cell transplant. The J gene is TRBJ2-1, the V gene TRBV28; 7 bases map to TRBD2. Written as DNA, the CDR3 is TGTGCCAGCACCACTTACCCAGGGCGGGAGTCGGGGAATGAGCAGTTCTTC. Protein product: CASTTYPGRESGNEQFF.